This TCR beta chain appears in the sequencing data of a study of T cell repertoires in cytomegalovirus infection. Germline-derived CDR1 and CDR2 are LNHDA and SQIVND (reference sequence). The length of the CDR3 is 12 residues. V was shortened by 5 bases and J by 0 bases, with 5 bases between the two germline ends. One entry per CDR3 protein results from TCRdb running MiXCR on the reads. The top ten clones hold about 21% of a sample with under 350,000 distinct CDR3 sequences, 22% of them seen once. Remarks on this clonotype: What it recognizes is unknown.

Study-wide points: It was HLA-C-restricted CMV-specific TCR beta clonotypes that dominated the response ex vivo.

V is TRBV19 and J is TRBJ2-7, with unresolved D. The TCR sequence derives from a human donor in good health (CMV status not recorded). Some clones in this sample may be carry-over from other donors' samples. The source material was cultured PBMCs, sampled from culture after CMV antigen stimulation. The CDR3 is CASSRYSYEQYF. CDR3 nucleotides: TGTGCCAGTAGTCGGTACTCCTACGAGCAGTACTTC.